The 13 T cell receptor beta chains presented below share a single source sample, sequenced in a study of CD8 T cells in ankylosing spondylitis. TCRdb recomputed calls from the 5' RACE reads with MiXCR, one row per CDR3 protein. The sample has 150,000 to 200,000 distinct CDR3 sequences; over 15% are singletons. Sequencing was done on a sample of blood, either unsorted or a sorted T cell fraction (not recorded which). The receptor source for this set is a male donor aged 10-35 years with ankylosing spondylitis or in good health (not recorded which).

This clonotype was counted at least ten times. The V gene is TRBV5-8, the J gene TRBJ1-1, with D unclear. CDR3 size: 13 residues. Germline V gene lookup returns CDR1 SGHTS and CDR2 YDEGEE. The V end lost 4 bases, the J end lost 8 bases, and 15 bases lay between the germline ends. The CDR3 spells CASSPWARNEAFF. CDR3 coding DNA: TGTGCCAGCAGCCCCTGGGCCCGGAACGAAGCTTTCTTT.

This clonotype appeared many times. The chain couples TRBV7-6 to TRBJ1-6, with TRBD1 identical over 8 bases. J gave up 10 bases and V 5 bases, and 4 bases lay outside the gene matches. Germline V gene sequence: CDR1 SGHVS, CDR2 FNYEAQ. The CDR3 is made up of 13 amino acids. The CDR3 DNA reads as TGTGCCAGCAGCCGGACAGGGTCGTCACCCCTCCACTTT. It codes for CASSRTGSSPLHF.

Many counts were recorded for this clonotype. The chain recombines TRBV7-2 with TRBJ1-3; no clear D gene. The CDR3 has 20 amino acids. V gave up 0 bases and J gave up 4 bases, with 25 bases separating them. The V gene's germline CDR1 is SGHTA and CDR2 FQGNSA. The CDR3 coding sequence is TGTGCCAGCAGCTTAGCGCTACAGATCGATCGTGTCCTTGAAGGAAACACCATATATTTT. Translated: CASSLALQIDRVLEGNTIYF.

The sample holds many counts of this clonotype. The chain is built from TRBV15 and TRBJ2-2; no firm D call. The CDR3 length is 17 residues. Germline lookup yields CDR1 LNHNV and CDR2 YYDKDF (reference sequence). Deletions cut 0 bases from V and 6 bases from J, with 17 bases between. In nucleotides, the CDR3 is TGTGCCACCAGCAGAGAACGATTGGGCAGTTATTCCGGGGAGCTGTTTTTT. This codes for CATSRERLGSYSGELFF.

The rearrangement links TRBV7-9 to TRBJ2-7; D may be TRBD1 or TRBD2 (7 bases each). CDR3 size: 16 residues. Deletions cut 5 bases from V and 2 bases from J, with 19 bases between. Germline V gene lookup returns CDR1 SEHNR and CDR2 FQNEAQ (reference sequence). This CDR3 reads CASSQAGQSLTYEQYF. The CDR3, as DNA: TGTGCCAGCAGCCAAGCGGGACAGTCTCTTACCTACGAGCAGTACTTC.

This chain links TRBV4-3 with TRBJ2-5, with TRBD2 matching over 9 bases. There are 14 residues in the CDR3. V lost 3 bases, J lost 4 bases, and 3 bases stayed unmatched. Germline V gives CDR1 LGHNA, CDR2 YSLEER. The CDR3: CASSHAGGRETQYF. The DNA for the CDR3 is TGCGCCAGCAGCCATGCGGGAGGGAGAGAGACCCAGTACTTC.

This clonotype was seen a handful of times. In DNA, the CDR3 is TGCAGCCTAAAGGCGGACGCTTTCTTT. Amino acid sequence: CSLKADAFF. The rearrangement links TRBV29-1 to TRBJ1-1; D is uncertain. Germline values: CDR1 SQVTM, CDR2 ANQGSEA. V was cut by 8 bases and J by 11 bases, with 12 bases left in between. CDR3 length equals 9 residues.

This clonotype was seen many times. CDR3 in amino acids: CASSQTGMETQYF. The CDR3 DNA is TGTGCCAGCAGTCAGACAGGGATGGAGACCCAGTACTTC. This rearrangement joins TRBV12-3 or TRBV12-4 to TRBJ2-5; 7 positions match TRBD1. This CDR3 region has 13 residues. The ends lost 5 bases at V and 5 bases at J; junction bases unmatched: 5.

This clonotype has ten or more counts. The chain uses TRBV3-1 and TRBJ2-1; 8 bases are a match to TRBD1. Germline CDR1 LGHDT, CDR2 YNNKEL (reference sequence). Trimming cost V 2 bases and J 12 bases; bases outside gene matches: 12. This CDR3 is 15 amino acids long. This chain's CDR3 is CASSQPDLDRVRQFF. CDR3 nucleotide sequence: TGTGCCAGCAGCCAACCCGACCTGGACAGGGTGCGGCAGTTCTTC.

This clonotype was counted ten times or more. The rearrangement uses TRBV24-1 and TRBJ2-5; D is unclear. This CDR3 comprises 13 residues. Trimming pared 4 bases from V and 0 bases from J, leaving 5 bases between. Looked up from germline, CDR1 is KGHDR and CDR2 is SFDVKD. Here the CDR3 reads CATSETDQETQYF. The DNA of the CDR3 is TGTGCCACCAGTGAGACGGACCAAGAGACCCAGTACTTC.

This clonotype was seen ten or more times. The rearrangement uses TRBV5-1 and TRBJ2-7; 8 nucleotides agree with TRBD1. V dropped 6 bases and J dropped 3; count of bases not matched to a gene: 8. In germline, CDR1 is SGHRS, CDR2 YFSETQ. The CDR3 covers 14 residues. This chain's CDR3 is CASNLGTGVYEQYF. The CDR3, as DNA: TGCGCCAGCAACCTAGGGACAGGAGTCTACGAGCAGTACTTC. Supplemented by reference TRBV5-1 and TRBJ2-7, the full variable domain reads KAGVTQTPRYLIKTRGQQVTLSCSPISGHRSVSWYQQTPGQGLQFLFEYFSETQRNKGNFPGRFSGRQFSNSRSEMNVSTLELGDSALYLCASNLGTGVYEQYFGPGTRLTVT.

This clonotype was counted ten times or more. The V gene is TRBV5-1, the J gene TRBJ2-5; 12 bases agree with TRBD2. CDR1 is SGHRS, CDR2 YFSETQ, per germline. This CDR3 region has 16 residues. Germline trimming cut 3 bases from V and 2 bases from J; bases unmatched to any gene: 5. The CDR3, as DNA: TGCGCCAGCAGCTGGGGGACTAGCGGGCCTCAAGAGACCCAGTACTTC. This encodes CASSWGTSGPQETQYF. The full variable domain, completed using reference TRBV5-1 and TRBJ2-5, is KAGVTQTPRYLIKTRGQQVTLSCSPISGHRSVSWYQQTPGQGLQFLFEYFSETQRNKGNFPGRFSGRQFSNSRSEMNVSTLELGDSALYLCASSWGTSGPQETQYFGPGTRLLVL.

The chain has TRBV29-1 and TRBJ2-5; 9 bases are shared with TRBD1. V was clipped by 3 bases and J by 4 bases; unmatched bases: 9. The length of the CDR3 is 15 residues. Per germline, CDR1 SQVTM and CDR2 ANQGSEA. The CDR3 spells CSVDPGTGYAETQYF. CDR3 nucleotides: TGCAGCGTTGACCCGGGGACAGGGTATGCAGAGACCCAGTACTTC.